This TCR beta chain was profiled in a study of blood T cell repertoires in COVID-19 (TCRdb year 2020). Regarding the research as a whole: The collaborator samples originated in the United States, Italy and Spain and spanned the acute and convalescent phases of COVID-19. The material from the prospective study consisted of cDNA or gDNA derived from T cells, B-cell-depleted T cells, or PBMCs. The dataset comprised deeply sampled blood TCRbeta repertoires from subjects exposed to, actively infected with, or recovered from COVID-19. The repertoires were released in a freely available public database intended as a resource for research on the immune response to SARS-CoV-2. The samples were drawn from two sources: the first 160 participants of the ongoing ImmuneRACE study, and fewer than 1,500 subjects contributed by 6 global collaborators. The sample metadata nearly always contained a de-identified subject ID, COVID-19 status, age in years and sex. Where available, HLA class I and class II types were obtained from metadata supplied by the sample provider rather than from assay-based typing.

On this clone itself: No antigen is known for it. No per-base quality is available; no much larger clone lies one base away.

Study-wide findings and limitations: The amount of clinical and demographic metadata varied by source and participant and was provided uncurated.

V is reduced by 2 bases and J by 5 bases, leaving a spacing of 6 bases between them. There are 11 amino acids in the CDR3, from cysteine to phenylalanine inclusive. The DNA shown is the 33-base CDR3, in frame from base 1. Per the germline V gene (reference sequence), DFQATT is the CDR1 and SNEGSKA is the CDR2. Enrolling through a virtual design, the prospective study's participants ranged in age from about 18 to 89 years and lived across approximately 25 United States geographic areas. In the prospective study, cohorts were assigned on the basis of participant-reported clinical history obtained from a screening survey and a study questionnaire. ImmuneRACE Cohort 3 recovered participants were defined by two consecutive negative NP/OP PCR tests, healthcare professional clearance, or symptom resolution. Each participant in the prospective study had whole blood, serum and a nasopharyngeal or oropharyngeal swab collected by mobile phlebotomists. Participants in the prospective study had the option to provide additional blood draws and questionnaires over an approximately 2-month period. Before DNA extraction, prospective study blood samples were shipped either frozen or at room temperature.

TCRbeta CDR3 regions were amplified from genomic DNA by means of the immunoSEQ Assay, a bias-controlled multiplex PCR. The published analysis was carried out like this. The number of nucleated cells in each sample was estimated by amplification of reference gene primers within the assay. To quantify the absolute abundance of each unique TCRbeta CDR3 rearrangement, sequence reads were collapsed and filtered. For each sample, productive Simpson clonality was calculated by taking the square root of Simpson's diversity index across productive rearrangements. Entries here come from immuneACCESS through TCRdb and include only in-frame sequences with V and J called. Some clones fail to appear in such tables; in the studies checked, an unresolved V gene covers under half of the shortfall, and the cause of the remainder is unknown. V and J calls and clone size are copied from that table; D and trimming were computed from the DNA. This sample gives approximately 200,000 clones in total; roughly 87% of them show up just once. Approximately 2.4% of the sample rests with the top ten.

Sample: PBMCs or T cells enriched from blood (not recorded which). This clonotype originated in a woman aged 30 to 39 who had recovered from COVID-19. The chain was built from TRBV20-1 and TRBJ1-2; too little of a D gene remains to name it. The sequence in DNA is TGCAGTGCTAGATCCTCGTATGGCTACACCTTC. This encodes CSARSSYGYTF.